The present TCR beta chain was sequenced within a study of regulatory T cells in long-lasting Graves disease. At the level of the study: Treatment with antithyroid drugs for over 5 years, together with positive TSH receptor antibodies, meant persistent Graves' disease.

The CDR3 length is 16 residues. Per the germline V gene, CDR1 is LNHDA and CDR2 is SQIVND (reference sequence). Trimming pared 5 bases from V and 1 base from J, leaving 15 bases between. Time point in this sample: persistent/refractory GD, antithyroid drugs over 5 years with positive TRAb. Scientists built the TCR library using RNA that was extracted from PBMCs. Arm-PCR of CDR3 regions and iRepertoire HTBI primers were used to build TCR beta libraries. In TCRdb, the multiplex PCR reads were re-called with MiXCR into one record per CDR3 protein. The sample carries some 370,000 distinct CDR3 sequences, 20% to 25% recorded once.

The sequence was obtained from a woman between 40 and 55 years old with Graves disease. The material sequenced was peripheral blood mononuclear cells (PBMCs), taken when the disease was refractory, from a patient treated with antithyroid drugs. The chain employs TRBV19 and TRBJ1-5; D ambiguous. Written as DNA, the CDR3 is TGTGCCAGTAGTTCCCCAGTGGACTGGAGCAATCAGCCCCAGCATTTT. It is translated as CASSSPVDWSNQPQHF. The full variable domain, completed using reference TRBV19 and TRBJ1-5, is DGGITQSPKYLFRKEGQNVTLSCEQNLNHDAMYWYRQDPGQGLRLIYYSQIVNDFQKGDIAEGYSVSREKKESFPLTVTSAQKNPTAFYLCASSSPVDWSNQPQHFGDGTRLSIL.